This TCR beta chain was sequenced for a study of T-cell memory formation after mild COVID-19. Study overall: TCR clusters were largely donor specific.

The CDR3 sequence is 15 residues long. Looked up from germline, CDR1 is LGHNA and CDR2 is YSLEER. The V end was cut by 0 bases, the J end by 7 bases, with 10 bases between. Study-wide results and caveats: A balance of CD4 and CD8 characterized clones contracting day 15 to 85, whereas later expanders leaned CD4+. Researchers report contracting CD4+ clones mostly in CM and EM, with CD8+ clones in EMRA.

About this clonotype: Its antigen is currently unknown.

Using its own MiXCR run on the 5' RACE reads, TCRdb lists one record per CDR3 protein. The repertoire holds 470,000 or so distinct CDR3 sequences, with roughly 25% as singletons. This receptor was identified in an adult woman who had mild COVID-19 (a few samples of this study predate the infection). Cell type and time point are not known. The sample was PBMCs or a T cell subset sorted from them (not recorded which). The chain recombines TRBV4-3 with TRBJ1-6; tentative D call: TRBD1 (5 bases). The DNA for the CDR3 is TGCGCCAGCAGCCAAGAGGGGGTTTGGAATTCACCCCTCCACTTT. This translates into CASSQEGVWNSPLHF.